This T cell receptor (beta chain) is drawn from a study of blood T cells in healthy people across ages. Looking at the study overall: For every two T cells, template switching captured about one barcoded beta molecule. Study observations and caveats: In older individuals, TCR beta diversity per million T cells was lower, falling roughly linearly with age.

Healthy Russian Caucasian donors spanned ages about 6 to 95 years. Each of the donors had roughly 9.4 milliliters of peripheral blood drawn into EDTA-treated Vacutainer tubes. This clonotype was seen a single time. Its antigen is not known. Trimming at V came to 1 base and at J to 0 bases, leaving 11 bases not matched to a gene. The CDR3 spans 19 residues. CDR1 and CDR2 from the germline V gene are KGHSH and LQKENI. A second PCR, run for roughly 7 to 12 cycles, used a sample-barcoded 5' primer plus a J-beta primer mix. TCRdb reprocessed the 5' RACE reads with MiXCR, giving one entry per CDR3 protein. Altogether roughly 680,000 distinct CDR3 sequences are present, 52% being singletons, with the ten largest covering 13%.

The TCR comes from an elderly woman in good health. V is TRBV18 and J is TRBJ2-4, with 8 bases fitting TRBD2. The source material was blood. The CDR3 DNA reads TGTGCCAGCTCACCACTCGGGTTAGCGGGACCGATAGCCAAAAACATTCAGTACTTC. As protein: CASSPLGLAGPIAKNIQYF.